This T cell receptor delta chain was recovered during a study of gamma-delta T cells after stem cell transplantation. The CDR3 consists of 15 residues. V was cut by 3 bases and J by 6 bases, with 23 bases left in between. From germline, CDR1 is TVYSNPD and CDR2 GDNSRS (reference sequence). This clone was picked up a small number of times. With CATT, TCRdb re-called clones from the RT-PCR reads. The sample gives about 13,000 delta-chain clones, around 30% of which show up once; 3.8% is in the top ten. The chain carries TRDV3 and TRDJ1, with no clear D. Sequencing used gamma-delta T cells. This TCR came from a human donor. It is not recorded whose cells these are; they may come from a transplant donor. CDR3 protein: CAFREEAQLGNKLIF. In DNA form, the CDR3 reads TGTGCCTTCCGGGAAGAGGCACAACTCGGTAATAAACTCATCTTT.